These 28 T cell receptor beta chains were all obtained from the same sample, sequenced in a study of spatial heterogeneity in lung cancer. Their antigen targets remain unknown. Study findings and constraints: Counts that tracked tumor mutation counts were those of expanded intratumoral alpha and beta TCRs.

The time point here: sample taken at primary tumor resection. TCRdb redid the calling of the 5' RACE reads with MiXCR, one entry per CDR3 protein. Of around 5,000 distinct CDR3 sequences listed, over 25% are singletons. Sequences were derived from lung tumor tissue, sampled at surgery. These receptors were collected from a female donor with early-stage non-small cell lung cancer.

The rearrangement joins TRBV5-1 to TRBJ2-6; D perhaps matches TRBD1 (6 bases). V was shortened by 4 bases and J by 4 bases, with 15 bases between the two germline ends. CDR3 length: 16 residues. Germline CDR1 is SGHRS and CDR2 is YFSETQ. The DNA for the CDR3 is TGCGCCAGCAGCCACCTACGACAGGTCGGGGCCAACGTCCTGACTTTC. Protein sequence: CASSHLRQVGANVLTF.

The chain uses TRBV20-1 and TRBJ2-1; 14 positions match TRBD2. This CDR3 spans 15 amino acids. Germline CDR1 is DFQATT and CDR2 is SNEGSKA (reference sequence). J was trimmed by 5 bases and V by 6 bases; bases with no gene match: 6. CDR3 DNA: TGCAGTGCCACCGGACTAGCGGGAGGTAACAATGAGCAGTTCTTC. Amino acid sequence: CSATGLAGGNNEQFF.

In this sample, this clonotype turned up many times. The J gene is TRBJ2-3, the V gene TRBV7-2; D is uncertain. The CDR3 has 9 residues. The V end lost 4 bases, the J end lost 9 bases, and 2 bases lay between the germline ends. The V gene's germline CDR1 is SGHTA and CDR2 FQGNSA. CDR3 nucleotide sequence: TGTGCCAGCAGCTCGACGCAGTATTTT. Its translation: CASSSTQYF.

This clonotype came up a few times. The V and J genes are TRBV9 and TRBJ1-5; tentative D call: TRBD1 (5 bases). Trimming removed 4 bases at V and 5 bases at J, with 10 bases between. CDR3 length equals 13 residues. Germline CDR1 SGDLS, CDR2 YYNGEE. CDR3 DNA sequence: TGTGCCAGCAGCCTAGACAGCTATCAGCCCCAGCATTTT. As protein: CASSLDSYQPQHF. The variable domain in full, completed from reference TRBV9 and TRBJ1-5, reads DSGVTQTPKHLITATGQRVTLRCSPRSGDLSVYWYQQSLDQGLQFLIQYYNGEERAKGNILERFSAQQFPDLHSELNLSSLELGDSALYFCASSLDSYQPQHFGDGTRLSIL.

The genes are TRBV12-3 or TRBV12-4 and TRBJ2-1; 12 nucleotides align to TRBD2. The V segment lost 3 bases and the J segment 6 bases; nucleotides outside the gene matches: 12. CDR3 length: 18 residues. Written as DNA, the CDR3 is TGTGCCAGCAGTTTTTGGGCTAGCGGGGGGGCGGCTGGCAATGAGCAGTTCTTC. It yields the protein CASSFWASGGAAGNEQFF.

This clonotype showed up many times. The V and J genes are TRBV7-2 and TRBJ2-1; 7 nucleotides match TRBD2. The germline V gene has CDR1 SGHTA and CDR2 FQGNSA. The CDR3 totals 15 residues. V lost 5 bases, J lost 4 bases, and 8 bases stayed unmatched. The CDR3 nucleotides read TGTGCCAGCAGCCTTAGGTTAGCGGGTTACAATGAGCAGTTCTTC. Its translation is CASSLRLAGYNEQFF.

Ten or more counts support this clonotype. The V call is TRBV5-5, the J call TRBJ2-2; tentatively, D is TRBD1 (5 bases). Germline loops: CDR1 SGHKS, CDR2 YYEKEE (reference sequence). V lost 0 bases and J 0 bases, leaving 15 bases between the germline ends. The CDR3 is made up of 18 amino acids. CDR3 bases: TGTGCCAGCAGCTTGGAATTCTCAGGGCTCGCGAACACCGGGGAGCTGTTTTTT. Amino acids: CASSLEFSGLANTGELFF.

Worth noting for this clonotype: A much larger clone lies a single base off, so this may be a read error. The J gene is TRBJ1-1, the V gene TRBV28; D remains unclear. Germline V gives CDR1 MDHEN, CDR2 SYDVKM. There are 12 residues in the CDR3. The CDR3 DNA is TGTGCCAGCAGTGAACAGAGGACTGAAGCTTCCTTT. Translating gives CASSEQRTEASF.

V usage is TRBV29-1 and J usage is TRBJ1-4; D may be TRBD1 (6 bases). The CDR3 totals 14 residues. CDR1 and CDR2 from the germline V gene are SQVTM and ANQGSEA. Trimming took 7 bases from V and 0 from J, leaving 12 bases between them. Written as DNA, the CDR3 is TGCAGCGCTACAGGGAAGGCAACTAATGAAAAACTGTTTTTT. Encoded protein: CSATGKATNEKLFF.

This clonotype appeared many times. The V and J genes are TRBV7-2 and TRBJ1-1; unclear D gene. The germline V gene encodes CDR1 SGHTA and CDR2 FQGNSA. Trimming stripped 1 base from V and 1 base from J, with 7 bases between. This CDR3 is 14 amino acids long. The CDR3 nucleotides read TGTGCCAGCAGCTTAGATGTCAGGAACACTGAAGCTTTCTTT. Protein: CASSLDVRNTEAFF.

This clonotype was found many times. J is TRBJ1-1 and V is TRBV11-2; 12 bases line up with TRBD1. The germline gives CDR1 SGHAT, CDR2 FQNNGV. The CDR3 is 15 residues long. After removal of 5 bases from V and 1 base from J, the junction contained 2 bases not matched to a gene. The CDR3 nucleotides read TGTGCCAGCAGCAGGGGACAGGGGGCGAACACTGAAGCTTTCTTT. Translating it yields CASSRGQGANTEAFF.

In this sample, this clonotype is medium-sized (0.01 to 0.1%). It is unclear where the CDR3 begins or ends on the DNA, so no DNA is shown, and the CDR3 is as TCRdb lists it. The V gene is TRBV12-3 or TRBV12-4, the J gene TRBJ2-5; the table's TRBD1 call for D was not verified on the DNA. Inclusive of both ends, the CDR3 amounts to 18 amino acids. CDR3 residues: CASSFGAGAGSLQETQYF.

This rearrangement joins TRBV20-1 to TRBJ2-4, with D possibly being TRBD1 (5 bases). The V end lost 2 bases, the J end lost 1 base, and 6 bases lay between the germline ends. Per the germline V gene, CDR1 is DFQATT and CDR2 is SNEGSKA (reference sequence). This CDR3 comprises 13 residues. DNA of the CDR3: TGCAGTGCTAGAAAGGGGGCCAAAAACATTCAGTACTTC. Amino acid sequence: CSARKGAKNIQYF.

At least ten counts were recorded for this clonotype. V is TRBV5-8 and J is TRBJ1-2; D gene ambiguous. V shed 0 bases and J shed 0 bases, with 9 bases lying between them. The CDR3 is 15 amino acids. Germline V gene data show CDR1 as SGHTS and CDR2 as YDEGEE. The DNA for the CDR3 is TGTGCCAGCAGCTTGGATGCGCTAACTAACTATGGCTACACCTTC. It translates to CASSLDALTNYGYTF.

Relative to its sample, this clonotype is medium-sized. The chain joins TRBV19 to TRBJ2-6; D is unclear. The ends were cut back, 2 bases at V and 3 bases at J, with 2 bases in the middle. The CDR3 sequence is 13 residues long. The germline V gene has CDR1 LNHDA and CDR2 SQIVND (reference sequence). The CDR3 protein is CASSISGANVLTF. The CDR3 DNA sequence: TGTGCCAGTAGTATAAGTGGGGCCAACGTCCTGACTTTC.

The chain recombines TRBV4-1 with TRBJ2-3, with 10 bases that match TRBD2. This CDR3 has 15 residues. V dropped 1 base and J dropped 7; count of bases not matched to a gene: 5. Germline lookup yields CDR1 MGHRA and CDR2 YSYEKL. CDR3 amino acids: CASSQVAGGAYTQYF. The CDR3 DNA reads as TGCGCCAGCAGCCAAGTAGCGGGGGGCGCCTATACGCAGTATTTT.

By share, this clonotype ranks as large. The chain has TRBV27 and TRBJ2-1; D perhaps matches TRBD1 (6 bases). CDR3 length: 14 amino acids. Trimming stripped 0 bases from V and 6 bases from J, with 9 bases between. CDR1 and CDR2 from the germline V gene are MNHEY and SMNVEV (reference sequence). The CDR3 region is CASSLSTGPNEQFF. CDR3 nucleotide sequence: TGTGCCAGCAGTTTATCTACAGGGCCCAATGAGCAGTTCTTC.

The gene calls are TRBV4-2 and TRBJ2-7; no firm D call. Trimming removed 0 bases at V and 3 bases at J, with 6 bases between. The CDR3 length is 13 residues. Germline values: CDR1 LGHNA, CDR2 YNFKEQ. For the CDR3, the DNA is TGTGCCAGCAGCCAAGATGAGAACTACGAGCAGTACTTC. Translating it yields CASSQDENYEQYF.

This clonotype has more than one count but fewer than ten. The chain is built from TRBV5-6 and TRBJ1-1, with D possibly TRBD1 on 6 matching bases. The CDR3 extends over 16 amino acids. The V gene's germline CDR1 is SGHDT and CDR2 YYEEEE. Trimming shortened V by 3 bases and J by 0 bases, and 15 bases separated the two germline ends. This CDR3 is CASSSGAWAMNTEAFF. The CDR3 DNA sequence: TGTGCCAGCAGCTCAGGGGCCTGGGCAATGAACACTGAAGCTTTCTTT.

In its sample, this clonotype was seen many times. V is TRBV7-9 and J is TRBJ2-3; TRBD1 is a possible D gene (6 bases). The CDR3 contains 15 residues. Germline CDR1 SEHNR, CDR2 FQNEAQ (reference sequence). V was clipped by 6 bases and J by 5 bases, with 18 bases between them. CDR3 sequence reads: CASSQLTGSVDTQYF. The CDR3 DNA reads TGTGCCAGCAGTCAACTTACAGGGTCGGTAGATACGCAGTATTTT.

This clonotype was counted ten times or more. The chain recombines TRBV20-1 with TRBJ2-5; 7 bases are a match to TRBD2. The CDR3 is made up of 14 amino acids. Trimming took 2 bases from V and 4 from J; bases not matched to a gene: 7. Germline CDR1 DFQATT, CDR2 SNEGSKA (reference sequence). CDR3 nucleotide sequence: TGCAGTGCTAGAACTAGCGAAGGAACAGAGACCCAGTACTTC. This gives the protein CSARTSEGTETQYF.

Ten or more counts support this clonotype. The gene calls are TRBV19 and TRBJ2-3; 7 positions agree with TRBD1. Germline loops: CDR1 LNHDA, CDR2 SQIVND (reference sequence). The trim removed 7 bases at V and 4 bases at J, leaving 5 bases unmatched. CDR3 length equals 13 residues. Written as DNA, the CDR3 is TGTGCCAGTAAGCACAGGGGTGCAGATACGCAGTATTTT. Amino acids: CASKHRGADTQYF.

The rearrangement links TRBV27 to TRBJ2-1, with 7 positions matching TRBD1. The CDR3 consists of 13 residues. Looked up from germline, CDR1 is MNHEY and CDR2 is SMNVEV (reference sequence). Trimming took 6 bases from V and 4 from J; bases not matched to a gene: 3. Here the CDR3 DNA reads TGTGCCAGCAGCCGGGACAGTTACAATGAGCAGTTCTTC. This gives the protein CASSRDSYNEQFF.

This chain connects TRBV7-8 to TRBJ2-7; TRBD1 agrees at 11 bases. Germline V gene sequence: CDR1 SGHVS, CDR2 FQNEAQ. The CDR3 is 14 amino acids. The V and J ends lost 3 bases and 6 bases, in that order; junction bases with no gene match: 4. CDR3 residues: CASSLTGQGGEQYF. The CDR3 DNA reads TGTGCCAGCAGCTTGACGGGACAGGGGGGCGAGCAGTACTTC.

This clonotype was recorded at least ten times. V and J are TRBV30 and TRBJ2-2, with 7 nucleotides matching TRBD1. Germline-derived CDR1 and CDR2 are GTSNPN and SVGIG (reference sequence). The CDR3 sequence is 15 residues long. V was clipped by 7 bases and J by 0 bases; unmatched bases: 8. CDR3 region: CASNTGTANTGELFF. The CDR3 bases are TGTGCCTCAAATACCGGGACAGCGAACACCGGGGAGCTGTTTTTT. Together with reference TRBV30 and TRBJ2-2, the CDR3 gives the full variable domain: SQTIHQWPATLVQPVGSPLSLECTVEGTSNPNLYWYRQAAGRGLQLLFYSVGIGQISSEVPQNLSASRPQDRQFILSSKKLLLSDSGFYLCASNTGTANTGELFFGEGSRLTVL.

This chain links TRBV5-1 with TRBJ1-1, with 7 bases matching TRBD1. Trimming at V came to 1 base and at J to 0 bases, leaving 9 bases not matched to a gene. Germline V gene lookup returns CDR1 SGHRS and CDR2 YFSETQ. CDR3 size: 17 residues. This CDR3 is CASSLRQGLNMNTEAFF. CDR3 sequence (DNA): TGCGCCAGCAGCTTGAGACAGGGCCTAAATATGAACACTGAAGCTTTCTTT.

V usage is TRBV11-3 and J usage is TRBJ2-5; 7 nucleotides match TRBD2. With 1 base clipped from V and 0 bases from J, the junction kept 2 bases outside the gene matches. The CDR3 is 15 residues long. Germline CDR1 is SGHNT and CDR2 is YENEEA. The CDR3 here is CASSLGGTNQETQYF. The CDR3 DNA reads TGTGCCAGCAGCTTAGGGGGGACTAACCAAGAGACCCAGTACTTC.

The CDR3 nucleotides are TGTGCCAGCAGTTCACAGGGCTACGAGCAGTACTTC. It is translated as CASSSQGYEQYF. The J gene is TRBJ2-7, the V gene TRBV12-3 or TRBV12-4, with a possible D match to TRBD1 (6 bases). This CDR3 contains 12 residues. Trimming took 4 bases from V and 3 from J, leaving 7 bases between them.